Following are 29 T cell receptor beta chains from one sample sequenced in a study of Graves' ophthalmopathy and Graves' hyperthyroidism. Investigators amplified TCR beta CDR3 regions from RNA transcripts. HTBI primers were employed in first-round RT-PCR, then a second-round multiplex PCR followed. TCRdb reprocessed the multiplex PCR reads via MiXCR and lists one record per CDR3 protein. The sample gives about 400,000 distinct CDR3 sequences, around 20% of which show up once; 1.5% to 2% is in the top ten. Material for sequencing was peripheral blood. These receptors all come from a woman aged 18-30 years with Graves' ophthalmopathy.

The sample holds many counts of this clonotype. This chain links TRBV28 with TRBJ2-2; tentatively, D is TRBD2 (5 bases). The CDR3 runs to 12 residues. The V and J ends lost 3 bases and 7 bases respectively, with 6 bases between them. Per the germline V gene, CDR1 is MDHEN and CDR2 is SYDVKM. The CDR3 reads CASSFSVGELFF. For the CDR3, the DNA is TGTGCCAGCAGTTTTAGCGTCGGGGAGCTGTTTTTT.

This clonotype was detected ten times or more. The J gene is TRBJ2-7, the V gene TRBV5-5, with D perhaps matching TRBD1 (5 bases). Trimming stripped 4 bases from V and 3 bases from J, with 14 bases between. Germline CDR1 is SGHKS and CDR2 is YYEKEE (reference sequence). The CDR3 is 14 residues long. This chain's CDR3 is CASSPGPDNYEQYF. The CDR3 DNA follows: TGTGCCAGCAGCCCCGGACCGGACAACTACGAGCAGTACTTC.

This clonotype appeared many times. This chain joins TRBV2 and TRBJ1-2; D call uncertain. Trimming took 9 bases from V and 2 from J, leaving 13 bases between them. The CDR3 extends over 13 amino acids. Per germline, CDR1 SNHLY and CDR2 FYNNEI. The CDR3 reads CARGAGINYGYTF. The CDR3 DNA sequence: TGTGCCAGGGGCGCCGGGATAAACTATGGCTACACCTTC.

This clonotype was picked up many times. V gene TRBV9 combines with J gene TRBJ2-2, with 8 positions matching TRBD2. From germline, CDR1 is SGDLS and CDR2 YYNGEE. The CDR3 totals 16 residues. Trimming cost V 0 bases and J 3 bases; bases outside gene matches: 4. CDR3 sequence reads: CASSVAAGVYTGELFF. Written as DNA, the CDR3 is TGTGCCAGCAGCGTAGCAGCGGGAGTGTACACCGGGGAGCTGTTTTTT.

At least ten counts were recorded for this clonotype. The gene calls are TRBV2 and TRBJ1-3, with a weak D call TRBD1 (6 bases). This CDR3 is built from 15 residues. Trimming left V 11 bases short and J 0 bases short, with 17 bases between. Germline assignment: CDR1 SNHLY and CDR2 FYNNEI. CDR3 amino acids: CAGGLGASSGNTIYF. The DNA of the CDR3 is TGTGCCGGGGGGTTGGGGGCCTCCTCTGGAAACACCATATATTTT. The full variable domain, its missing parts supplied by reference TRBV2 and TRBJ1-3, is EPEVTQTPSHQVTQMGQEVILRCVPISNHLYFYWYRQILGQKVEFLVSFYNNEISEKSEIFDDQFSVERPDGSNFTLKIRSTKLEDSAMYFCAGGLGASSGNTIYFGEGSWLTVV.

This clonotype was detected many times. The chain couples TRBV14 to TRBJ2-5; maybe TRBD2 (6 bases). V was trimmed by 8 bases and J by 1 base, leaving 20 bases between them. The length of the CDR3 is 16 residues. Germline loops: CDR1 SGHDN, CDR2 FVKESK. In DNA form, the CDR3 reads TGTGCCAGCCGGAGGGTCTCCCGCGAGGTCCAAGAGACCCAGTACTTC. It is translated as CASRRVSREVQETQYF. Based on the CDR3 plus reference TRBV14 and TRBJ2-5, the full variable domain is EAGVTQFPSHSVIEKGQTVTLRCDPISGHDNLYWYRRVMGKEIKFLLHFVKESKQDESGMPNNRFLAERTGGTYSTLKVQPAELEDSGVYFCASRRVSREVQETQYFGPGTRLLVL.

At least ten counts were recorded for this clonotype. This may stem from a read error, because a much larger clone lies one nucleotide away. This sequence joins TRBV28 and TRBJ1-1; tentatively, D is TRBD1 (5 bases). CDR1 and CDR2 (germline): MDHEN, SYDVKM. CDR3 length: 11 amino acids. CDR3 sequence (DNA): TGTACCACTGGGGGGAACACTGAAGCTTTCTTT. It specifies CTTGGNTEAFF.

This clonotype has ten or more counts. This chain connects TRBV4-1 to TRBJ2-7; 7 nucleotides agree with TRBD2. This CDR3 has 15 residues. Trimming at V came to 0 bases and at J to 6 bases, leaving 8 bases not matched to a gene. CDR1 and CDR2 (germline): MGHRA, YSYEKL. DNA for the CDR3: TGCGCCAGCAGCCAAGATCTGGGAGGGGCCCTCGAGCAGTACTTC. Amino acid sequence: CASSQDLGGALEQYF.

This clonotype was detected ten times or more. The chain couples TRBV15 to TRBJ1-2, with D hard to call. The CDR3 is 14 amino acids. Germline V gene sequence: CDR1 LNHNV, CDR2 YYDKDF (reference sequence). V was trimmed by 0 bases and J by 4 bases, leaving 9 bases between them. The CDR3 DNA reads TGTGCCACCAGCAGAGATCCTGCGGGCTATGGCTACACCTTC. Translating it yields CATSRDPAGYGYTF. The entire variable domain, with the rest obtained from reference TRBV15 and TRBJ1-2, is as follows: DAMVIQNPRYQVTQFGKPVTLSCSQTLNHNVMYWYQQKSSQAPKLLFHYYDKDFNNEADTPDNFQSRRPNTSFCFLDIRSPGLGDTAMYLCATSRDPAGYGYTFGSGTRLTVV.

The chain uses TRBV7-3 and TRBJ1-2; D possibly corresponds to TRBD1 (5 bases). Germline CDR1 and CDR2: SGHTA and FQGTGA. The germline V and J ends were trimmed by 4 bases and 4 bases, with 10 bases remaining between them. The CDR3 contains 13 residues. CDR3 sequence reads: CASSSNGGYGYTF. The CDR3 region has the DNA TGTGCCAGCAGCTCAAATGGGGGCTATGGCTACACCTTC.

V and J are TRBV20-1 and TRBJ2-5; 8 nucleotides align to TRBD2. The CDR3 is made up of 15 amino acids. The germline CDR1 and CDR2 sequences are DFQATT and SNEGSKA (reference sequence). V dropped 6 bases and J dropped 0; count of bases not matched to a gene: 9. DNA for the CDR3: TGCAGTGCCCCGACGGGGGGGGCCTACCAAGAGACCCAGTACTTC. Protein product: CSAPTGGAYQETQYF.

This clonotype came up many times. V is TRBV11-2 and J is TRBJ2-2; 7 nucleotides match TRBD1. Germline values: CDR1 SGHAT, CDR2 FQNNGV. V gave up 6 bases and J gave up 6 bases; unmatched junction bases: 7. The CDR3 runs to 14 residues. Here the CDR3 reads CASSRQGRAGELFF. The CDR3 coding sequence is TGTGCCAGCAGTCGACAGGGAAGGGCCGGGGAGCTGTTTTTT.

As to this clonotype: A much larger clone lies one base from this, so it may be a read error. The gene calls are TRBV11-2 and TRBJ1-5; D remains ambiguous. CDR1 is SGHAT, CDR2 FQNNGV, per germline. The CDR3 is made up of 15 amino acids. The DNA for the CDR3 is TGTGCCCGCAGCCCCGGGGTTTTGAGCAATCAGCCCCAGCATTTT. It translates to CARSPGVLSNQPQHF.

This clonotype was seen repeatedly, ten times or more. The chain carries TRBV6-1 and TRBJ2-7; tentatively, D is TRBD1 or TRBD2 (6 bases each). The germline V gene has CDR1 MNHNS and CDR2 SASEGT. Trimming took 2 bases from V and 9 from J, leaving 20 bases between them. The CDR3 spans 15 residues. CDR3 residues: CASSETGAPTWLQYF. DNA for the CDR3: TGTGCCAGCAGTGAAACGGGGGCCCCTACTTGGTTGCAGTACTTC.

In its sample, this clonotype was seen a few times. The CDR3 nucleotides are TGTGCCAGCAGTAAAACAGGGGAGTTGGATCAGCCCCAGCATTTT. This codes for CASSKTGELDQPQHF. The chain is built from TRBV12-3 or TRBV12-4 and TRBJ1-5; 7 nucleotides line up with TRBD1. The CDR3 runs to 15 residues. With 5 bases clipped from V and 5 bases from J, the junction kept 9 bases outside the gene matches.

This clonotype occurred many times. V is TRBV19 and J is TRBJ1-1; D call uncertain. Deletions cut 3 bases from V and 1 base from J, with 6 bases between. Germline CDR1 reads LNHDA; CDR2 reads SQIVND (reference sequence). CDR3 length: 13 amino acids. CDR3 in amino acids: CASSIGKNTEAFF. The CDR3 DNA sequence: TGTGCCAGTAGTATCGGGAAGAACACTGAAGCTTTCTTT. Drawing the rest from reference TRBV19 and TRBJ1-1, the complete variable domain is DGGITQSPKYLFRKEGQNVTLSCEQNLNHDAMYWYRQDPGQGLRLIYYSQIVNDFQKGDIAEGYSVSREKKESFPLTVTSAQKNPTAFYLCASSIGKNTEAFFGQGTRLTVV.

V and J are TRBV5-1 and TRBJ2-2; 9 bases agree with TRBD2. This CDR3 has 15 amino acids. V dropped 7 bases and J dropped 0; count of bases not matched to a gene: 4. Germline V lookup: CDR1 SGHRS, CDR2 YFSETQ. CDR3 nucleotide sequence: TGCGCCAGCCGCGGGGGGGCGGCGAACACCGGGGAGCTGTTTTTT. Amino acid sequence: CASRGGAANTGELFF.

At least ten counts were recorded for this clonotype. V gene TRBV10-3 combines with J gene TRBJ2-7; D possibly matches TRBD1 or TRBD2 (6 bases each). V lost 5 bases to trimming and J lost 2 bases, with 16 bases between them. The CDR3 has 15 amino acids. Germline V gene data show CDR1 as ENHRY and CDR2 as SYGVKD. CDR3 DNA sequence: TGTGCCATCAGTCCATCAAGGGGGGCGGCCTACGAGCAGTACTTC. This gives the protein CAISPSRGAAYEQYF.

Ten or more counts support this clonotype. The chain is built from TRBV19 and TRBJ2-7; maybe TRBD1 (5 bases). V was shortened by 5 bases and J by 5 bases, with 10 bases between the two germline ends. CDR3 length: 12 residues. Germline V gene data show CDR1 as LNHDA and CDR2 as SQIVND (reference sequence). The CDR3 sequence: CASSPAGNEQYF. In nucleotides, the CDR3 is TGTGCCAGTAGTCCCGCAGGGAACGAGCAGTACTTC.

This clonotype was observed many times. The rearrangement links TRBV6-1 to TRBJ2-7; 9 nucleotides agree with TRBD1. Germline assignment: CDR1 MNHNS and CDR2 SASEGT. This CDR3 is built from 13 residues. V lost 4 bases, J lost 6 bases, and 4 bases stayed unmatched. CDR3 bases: TGTGCCAGCAGTGGGACAGGGGTCCGCGAGCAGTACTTC. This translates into CASSGTGVREQYF.

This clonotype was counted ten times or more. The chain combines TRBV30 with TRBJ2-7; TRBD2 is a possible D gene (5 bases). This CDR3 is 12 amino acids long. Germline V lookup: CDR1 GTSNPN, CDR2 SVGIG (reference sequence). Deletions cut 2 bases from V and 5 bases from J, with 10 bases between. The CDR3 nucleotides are TGTGCCTGGAGTCCTGACTATAACGAGCAGTACTTC. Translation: CAWSPDYNEQYF. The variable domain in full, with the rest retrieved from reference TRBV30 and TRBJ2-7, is SQTIHQWPATLVQPVGSPLSLECTVEGTSNPNLYWYRQAAGRGLQLLFYSVGIGQISSEVPQNLSASRPQDRQFILSSKKLLLSDSGFYLCAWSPDYNEQYFGPGTRLTVT.

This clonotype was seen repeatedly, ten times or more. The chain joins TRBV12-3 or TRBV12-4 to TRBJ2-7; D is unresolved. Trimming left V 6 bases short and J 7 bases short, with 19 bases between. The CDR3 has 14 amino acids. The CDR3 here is CASRPEGPELEQYF. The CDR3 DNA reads TGTGCCAGCAGGCCGGAAGGACCCGAGCTAGAGCAGTACTTC.

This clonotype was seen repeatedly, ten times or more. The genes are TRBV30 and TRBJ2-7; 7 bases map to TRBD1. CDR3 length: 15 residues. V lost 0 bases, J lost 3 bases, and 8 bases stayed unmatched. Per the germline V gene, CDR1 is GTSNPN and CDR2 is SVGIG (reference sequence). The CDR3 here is CAWSVTGAGGYEQYF. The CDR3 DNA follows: TGTGCCTGGAGTGTAACCGGGGCAGGGGGCTACGAGCAGTACTTC.

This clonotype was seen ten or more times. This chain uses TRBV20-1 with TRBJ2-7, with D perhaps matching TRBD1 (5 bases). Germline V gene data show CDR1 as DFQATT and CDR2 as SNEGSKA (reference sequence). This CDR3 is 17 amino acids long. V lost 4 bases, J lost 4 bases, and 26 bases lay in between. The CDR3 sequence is CSANRQTARVGVYEQYF. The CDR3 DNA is TGCAGTGCTAATCGCCAAACGGCCAGGGTAGGAGTGTACGAGCAGTACTTC.

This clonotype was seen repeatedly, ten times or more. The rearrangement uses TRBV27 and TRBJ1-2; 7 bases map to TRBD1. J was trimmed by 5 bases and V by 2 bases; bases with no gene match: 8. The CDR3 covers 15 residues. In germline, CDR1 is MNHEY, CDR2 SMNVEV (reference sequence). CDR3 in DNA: TGTGCCAGCAGTTTAAAGGGGGCTACAGGGTATGGCTACACCTTC. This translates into CASSLKGATGYGYTF.

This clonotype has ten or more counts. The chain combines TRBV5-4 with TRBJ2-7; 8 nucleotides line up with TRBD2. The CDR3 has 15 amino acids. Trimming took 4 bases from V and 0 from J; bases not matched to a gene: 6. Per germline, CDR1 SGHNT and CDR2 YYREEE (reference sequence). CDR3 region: CASSPDSGTSYEQYF. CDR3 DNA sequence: TGTGCCAGCAGCCCCGATAGCGGGACCTCCTACGAGCAGTACTTC.

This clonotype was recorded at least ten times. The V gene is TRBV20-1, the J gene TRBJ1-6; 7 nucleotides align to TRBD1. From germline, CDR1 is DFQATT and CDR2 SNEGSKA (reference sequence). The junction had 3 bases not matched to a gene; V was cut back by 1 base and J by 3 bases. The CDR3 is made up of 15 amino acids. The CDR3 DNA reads TGCAGTGCTAGAGCCGGGACAGTCTATAATTCACCCCTCCACTTT. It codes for CSARAGTVYNSPLHF.

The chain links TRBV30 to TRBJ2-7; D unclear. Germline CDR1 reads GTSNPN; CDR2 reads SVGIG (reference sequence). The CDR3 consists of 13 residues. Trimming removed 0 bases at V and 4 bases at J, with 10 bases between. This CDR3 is CAWSVWLRYEQYF. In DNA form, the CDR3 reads TGTGCCTGGAGTGTTTGGCTAAGGTACGAGCAGTACTTC.

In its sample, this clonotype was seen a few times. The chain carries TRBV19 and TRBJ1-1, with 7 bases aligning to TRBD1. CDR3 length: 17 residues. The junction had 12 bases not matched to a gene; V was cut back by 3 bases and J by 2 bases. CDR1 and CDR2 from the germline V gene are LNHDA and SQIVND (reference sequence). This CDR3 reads CASSIWGQRSRNTEAFF. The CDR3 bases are TGTGCCAGTAGTATTTGGGGACAGAGGTCCCGTAACACTGAAGCTTTCTTT.